Shown below are 24 T cell receptor beta chains from a single sample sequenced in a study of metastatic and nonmetastatic thyroid tumors. There were no patients who had received any treatment before thyroid surgery. TCRdb reanalyzed the PCR reads via MiXCR. This repertoire shows about 41,000 clones, roughly 26% found once; its top ten account for around 15%. The sequenced sample was tumor tissue. The source is a female donor with papillary thyroid cancer or a benign thyroid nodule (not recorded which). Some clones in this sample may be carry-over from other donors' samples.

This chain joins TRBV5-1 and TRBJ2-2; TRBD2 matches at 8 bases. Germline V gives CDR1 SGHRS, CDR2 YFSETQ. V lost 0 bases to trimming and J lost 4 bases; unmatched junction nucleotides: 2. CDR3 length equals 15 residues. CDR3 protein: CASSLDLAGTGELFF. Written as DNA, the CDR3 is TGCGCCAGCAGCTTGGATCTAGCGGGCACCGGGGAGCTGTTTTTT.

Sample share makes this clone medium-sized. The J gene is TRBJ1-5, the V gene TRBV19; tentatively, D is TRBD1 (5 bases). CDR1 is LNHDA, CDR2 SQIVND, per germline (reference sequence). The length of the CDR3 is 12 residues. Deletions cut 6 bases from V and 5 bases from J, with 8 bases between. CDR3 in amino acids: CASSQGYQPQHF. The CDR3 DNA reads TGTGCCAGTAGCCAGGGCTATCAGCCCCAGCATTTT. The full variable domain, completed using reference TRBV19 and TRBJ1-5, is DGGITQSPKYLFRKEGQNVTLSCEQNLNHDAMYWYRQDPGQGLRLIYYSQIVNDFQKGDIAEGYSVSREKKESFPLTVTSAQKNPTAFYLCASSQGYQPQHFGDGTRLSIL.

J is TRBJ1-1 and V is TRBV12-3 or TRBV12-4, with a possible D match to TRBD1 (6 bases). Trimming took off 5 bases at V and 4 bases at J, with 14 bases between the two ends. There are 14 residues in the CDR3. CDR3 DNA sequence: TGTGCCAGCAGTAAACAGGGAGGAGGCACTGAAGCTTTCTTT. This translates into CASSKQGGGTEAFF.

This clone was recorded a few times. The chain carries TRBV27 and TRBJ1-2; D not certain. CDR3 size: 15 residues. Germline lookup yields CDR1 MNHEY and CDR2 SMNVEV (reference sequence). Trimming removed 3 bases from V and 4 bases from J, with 15 bases in between. CDR3 bases: TGTGCCAGCAGTTTGAGTAAGGGTAACACCTATGGCTACACCTTC. It translates to CASSLSKGNTYGYTF.

The rearrangement links TRBV20-1 to TRBJ1-1; 8 positions agree with TRBD1. V was pared by 6 bases and J by 3 bases, with 3 bases of the junction left unmatched. The CDR3 is made up of 12 amino acids. Per germline, CDR1 DFQATT and CDR2 SNEGSKA (reference sequence). This CDR3 is CSAQGAYTEAFF. Here the CDR3 DNA reads TGCAGTGCCCAGGGGGCTTACACTGAAGCTTTCTTT.

V and J are TRBV6-2 or TRBV6-3 and TRBJ2-7, with TRBD1 matching over 9 bases. V lost 0 bases, J lost 2 bases, and 14 bases stayed unmatched. From germline, CDR1 is MNHEY and CDR2 SVGEGT. The CDR3 loop spans 19 amino acids. CDR3 sequence reads: CASSYSGTGMVGLPYEQYF. The CDR3 coding sequence is TGTGCCAGCAGTTACTCCGGGACAGGGATGGTTGGGTTGCCCTACGAGCAGTACTTC.

This clone was seen a handful of times. An end of the junction does not agree with germline; a read error may underlie this. Other DNA sequences in the same sample also yield this CDR3. This chain connects TRBV28 to TRBJ2-7, with D unresolved. The CDR3 extends over 14 amino acids. Germline CDR1 reads MDHEN; CDR2 reads SYDVKM. The CDR3 nucleotides read TGTGCTAGCAGTGTACTCGGACCATCCCACGAGCAGTACTTC. This translates into CASSVLGPSHEQYF.

This clone was detected once. Given a much more abundant clone one base away, this may be a read error. The gene calls are TRBV5-1 and TRBJ2-1; D perhaps matches TRBD1 (7 bases). The V gene's germline CDR1 is SGHRS and CDR2 YFSETQ. CDR3 length: 18 residues. DNA of the CDR3: TGCGTCAGCAGCTTGTTGGGCGTTGCTCGGGAGCAGGGGGATGAGCAGTTCTTC. It codes for CVSSLLGVAREQGDEQFF.

This clone was picked up one time. The chain combines TRBV7-2 with TRBJ2-7; no clear D gene. Germline loops: CDR1 SGHTA, CDR2 FQGNSA. The CDR3 is made up of 14 amino acids. Deletions cut 5 bases from V and 3 bases from J, with 14 bases between. The CDR3 region is CASSPHPDGYEQYF. CDR3 DNA: TGTGCCAGCAGCCCTCACCCGGACGGCTACGAGCAGTACTTC.

The V call is TRBV30, the J call TRBJ2-2; 8 bases fit TRBD1. Germline lookup yields CDR1 GTSNPN and CDR2 SVGIG (reference sequence). The junction had 4 bases not matched to a gene; V was cut back by 3 bases and J by 4 bases. The CDR3 has 14 amino acids. CDR3 protein: CAWRRTGTTGELFF. CDR3 sequence (DNA): TGTGCCTGGAGAAGGACAGGGACCACCGGGGAGCTGTTTTTT.

This clone came up many times. The chain is built from TRBV5-5 and TRBJ2-2, with TRBD1 identical over 10 bases. The V gene's germline CDR1 is SGHKS and CDR2 YYEKEE (reference sequence). The CDR3 runs to 16 residues. The V gene end was trimmed by 4 bases and the J gene end by 3 bases; junction bases not matched to a gene: 6. The CDR3 loop is CASSSRDRGYTGELFF. Written as DNA, the CDR3 is TGTGCCAGCAGCAGCCGGGACAGGGGTTACACCGGGGAGCTGTTTTTT.

This clone has ten or more counts. The chain has TRBV19 and TRBJ1-1; D is undetermined. V was cut by 6 bases and J by 4 bases, with 18 bases left in between. The CDR3 runs 15 residues. Germline CDR1 and CDR2: LNHDA and SQIVND (reference sequence). The CDR3 region has the DNA TGTGCCAGTAGAAAGTTTGGGGTAGGTTCCACTGAAGCTTTCTTT. Protein sequence: CASRKFGVGSTEAFF.

The chain employs TRBV2 and TRBJ1-2; D might be TRBD1 (6 bases). In germline, CDR1 is SNHLY, CDR2 FYNNEI. V lost 3 bases and J 6 bases, leaving 17 bases between the germline ends. The length of the CDR3 is 15 residues. CDR3 nucleotides: TGTGCCAGCAGTGAGATGGAGGGACATGGGAATGGCTACACCTTC. This gives the protein CASSEMEGHGNGYTF.

The chain's CDR3 is CASRGQGESRETQYF. In nucleotides, the CDR3 is TGCGCCAGCAGGGGGCAGGGAGAGAGTAGGGAGACCCAGTACTTC. This chain uses TRBV4-1 with TRBJ2-5, with D perhaps TRBD1 or TRBD2 (5 bases each). Looked up from germline, CDR1 is MGHRA and CDR2 is YSYEKL. The CDR3 contains 15 residues. Trimming stripped 6 bases from V and 5 bases from J, with 19 bases between.

This clone has only a few counts. One base away lies a much larger clone, so this may be a sequencing read error. J is TRBJ1-2 and V is TRBV20-1, with TRBD1 matching 7 bases. This CDR3 has 15 residues. The trim removed 4 bases at V and 5 bases at J, leaving 13 bases unmatched. Germline V CDR1 and CDR2: DFQATT, SNEGSKA (reference sequence). The CDR3 loop is CSAIPPGGARYGYTF. The CDR3 DNA is TGCAGTGCTATCCCCCCAGGGGGGGCGCGGTATGGCTACACCTTC.

This clone was counted ten times or more. The gene calls are TRBV10-1 and TRBJ2-2; D is uncertain. This CDR3 has 14 residues. V was cut by 2 bases and J by 4 bases, with 8 bases left in between. Per germline, CDR1 WNHNN and CDR2 SYGVQD (reference sequence). CDR3 loop: CASSERPSTGELFF. The CDR3 nucleotides are TGCGCCAGCAGTGAGAGGCCGAGCACCGGGGAGCTGTTTTTT.

The V gene is TRBV12-5, the J gene TRBJ1-3, with 9 bases identical to TRBD1. This CDR3 is 17 amino acids long. The J segment lost 4 bases and the V segment lost 5 bases, leaving 12 bases of the junction unmatched. Germline V lookup: CDR1 LGHNT, CDR2 FRNRAP. CDR3 coding DNA: TGTGCTAGTGGTGAGACCCGAGGACAGGGGACGGGAAACACCATATATTTT. Translation: CASGETRGQGTGNTIYF.

The table lists this clone with many counts. In the same sample, other DNA sequences code for this CDR3. The rearrangement uses TRBV5-4 and TRBJ1-1, with D unresolved. V lost 0 bases and J lost 1, with 13 bases in between. This CDR3 contains 16 residues. Germline CDR1 is SGHNT and CDR2 is YYREEE (reference sequence). The CDR3 here is CASSLGIRTQNTEAFF. The CDR3 nucleotides are TGTGCCAGCAGCTTGGGGATCAGAACACAGAACACTGAAGCTTTCTTT.

As regards this clone: A read error may produce the germline difference seen at one junction end. The chain joins TRBV5-1 to TRBJ1-1, with TRBD1 matching 7 bases. The CDR3 loop spans 14 amino acids. Germline V gives CDR1 SGHRS, CDR2 YFSETQ. The CDR3 DNA reads TGCGCCCGCAGCCGCTCGGGACAGCGGACTGAAGATTTCTTT. This encodes CARSRSGQRTEDFF. Full variable domain (remainder filled in from reference TRBV5-1 and TRBJ1-1): KAGVTQTPRYLIKTRGQQVTLSCSPISGHRSVSWYQQTPGQGLQFLFEYFSETQRNKGNFPGRFSGRQFSNSRSEMNVSTLELGDSALYLCARSRSGQRTEDFFGQGTRLTVV.

J is TRBJ2-3 and V is TRBV5-1; D not certain. The CDR3 totals 13 residues. Germline V gene lookup returns CDR1 SGHRS and CDR2 YFSETQ. The V gene lost 6 bases and the J gene lost 1 base, with 9 bases spanning the gap. Written as DNA, the CDR3 is TGCGCCAGCAAGGTAGCCGGCACAGATACGCAGTATTTT. It yields the protein CASKVAGTDTQYF. Together with reference TRBV5-1 and TRBJ2-3, the CDR3 gives the full variable domain: KAGVTQTPRYLIKTRGQQVTLSCSPISGHRSVSWYQQTPGQGLQFLFEYFSETQRNKGNFPGRFSGRQFSNSRSEMNVSTLELGDSALYLCASKVAGTDTQYFGPGTRLTVL.

The table lists this clone with a few counts. This chain connects TRBV6-1 to TRBJ1-1, with D tentatively TRBD1 (6 bases). Per the germline V gene, CDR1 is MNHNS and CDR2 is SASEGT. Trimming left V 10 bases short and J 1 base short, with 13 bases between. The CDR3 spans 13 residues. CDR3 DNA: TGTGCCACCCGGAGGGGGGAGAACACTGAAGCTTTCTTT. It specifies CATRRGENTEAFF.

The chain carries TRBV2 and TRBJ1-1; D remains unclear. Between the trimmed V and J ends, which lost 7 bases and 1 base, there was a span of 10 bases. Germline CDR1 and CDR2: SNHLY and FYNNEI. The CDR3 is 13 residues long. CDR3 protein: CASTRTSNTEAFF. CDR3 DNA sequence: TGTGCCAGCACTCGGACCTCGAACACTGAAGCTTTCTTT.

This clone was seen repeatedly, ten times or more. With a much larger clone just one base away, this may be a read error. The J gene is TRBJ2-1, the V gene TRBV29-1, with TRBD2 matching over 7 bases. This CDR3 has 10 amino acids. CDR1 and CDR2 (germline): SQVTM, ANQGSEA. The CDR3 protein is CSVGGGEPFF. CDR3 DNA: TGCAGCGTGGGGGGGGGGGAGCCGTTCTTC.

This clone was detected ten times or more. The gene calls are TRBV11-2 and TRBJ1-6; D perhaps matches TRBD1 (5 bases). Germline values: CDR1 SGHAT, CDR2 FQNNGV. V lost 2 bases to trimming and J lost 0 bases, with 14 bases between them. The CDR3 covers 18 residues. CDR3 DNA: TGTGCCAGCAGCTTAAGACGGGACTCCCGCTCCTATAATTCACCCCTCCACTTT. Translating it yields CASSLRRDSRSYNSPLHF. The full variable domain, in which reference TRBV11-2 and TRBJ1-6 provide the parts outside the CDR3, is EAGVAQSPRYKIIEKRQSVAFWCNPISGHATLYWYQQILGQGPKLLIQFQNNGVVDDSQLPKDRFSAERLKGVDSTLKIQPAKLEDSAVYLCASSLRRDSRSYNSPLHFGNGTRLTVT.